Below are 11 T cell receptor beta chains sequenced from a single sample in a study of control samples from healthy donors and cancer patients. Assay: immunoSEQ multiplex PCR; the TCRdb copy retains only in-frame clones and omits some. The table lists roughly 81,000 clones, about 79% of them singletons. Material for sequencing was PBMCs. Every receptor here comes from a man in his sixties with head and neck cancer.

A few counts support this clone. The chain uses TRBV19 and TRBJ2-7; D not resolved. The CDR3 is 15 residues long. V was pared by 1 base and J by 3 bases, with 13 bases between. Per the germline V gene, CDR1 is LNHDA and CDR2 is SQIVND (reference sequence). The CDR3 coding sequence is TGTGCCAGTAGTATAGCACCCCGAAGAGGCTACGAGCAGTACTTC. It is translated as CASSIAPRRGYEQYF.

The rearrangement joins TRBV5-5 to TRBJ2-5; maybe TRBD2 (5 bases). Trimming took off 2 bases at V and 0 bases at J, with 8 bases between the two ends. This CDR3 spans 14 amino acids. Germline loops: CDR1 SGHKS, CDR2 YYEKEE (reference sequence). Here the CDR3 DNA reads TGTGCCAGCAGCTTCCCCGGGGACCAAGAGACCCAGTACTTC. Its translation is CASSFPGDQETQYF.

The chain recombines TRBV2 with TRBJ1-6; D gene ambiguous. CDR1 and CDR2 (germline): SNHLY, FYNNEI. This CDR3 comprises 14 residues. V shed 2 bases and J shed 5 bases, with 7 bases lying between them. DNA for the CDR3: TGTGCCAGCAGTGAAAGGAGGGATAATTCACCCCTCCACTTT. Translation: CASSERRDNSPLHF.

V usage is TRBV2 and J usage is TRBJ2-4; D gene unclear. The germline CDR1 and CDR2 sequences are SNHLY and FYNNEI. CDR3 length equals 11 residues. V was shortened by 8 bases and J by 16 bases, with 18 bases between the two germline ends. The CDR3 bases are TGTGCCAGCTCCCTGACACTCCGTTGCTACTTC. Translating it yields CASSLTLRCYF.

This sequence joins TRBV7-2 and TRBJ1-1; TRBD1 matches at 7 bases. V shed 7 bases, J shed 5 bases, and the junction held 4 bases outside the gene matches. From germline, CDR1 is SGHTA and CDR2 FQGNSA. CDR3 size: 12 residues. Here the CDR3 reads CASKRQGTEAFF. The CDR3 DNA follows: TGTGCCAGCAAGCGACAGGGAACTGAAGCTTTCTTT. The whole variable domain, remainder taken from reference TRBV7-2 and TRBJ1-1, is GAGVSQSPSNKVTEKGKDVELRCDPISGHTALYWYRQSLGQGLEFLIYFQGNSAPDKSGLPSDRFSAERTGGSVSTLTIQRTQQEDSAVYLCASKRQGTEAFFGQGTRLTVV.

The genes are TRBV5-4 and TRBJ2-1; D remains ambiguous. Germline CDR1 reads SGHNT; CDR2 reads YYREEE (reference sequence). The V end was cut by 6 bases, the J end by 7 bases, with 23 bases between. This CDR3 is 16 amino acids long. In DNA form, the CDR3 reads TGTGCCAGCACCTTAGGGAACTCGGGCCATCAAAATGAGCAGTTCTTC. Translated, it gives CASTLGNSGHQNEQFF.

V and J are TRBV9 and TRBJ2-5, with 7 bases fitting TRBD2. This CDR3 has 17 amino acids. Germline assignment: CDR1 SGDLS and CDR2 YYNGEE. J was trimmed by 1 base and V by 3 bases; bases with no gene match: 12. CDR3 loop: CASSAQGGSGGQETQYF. CDR3 nucleotide sequence: TGTGCCAGCAGCGCCCAGGGAGGGTCTGGGGGCCAAGAGACCCAGTACTTC. The full variable domain, with the rest looked up from reference TRBV9 and TRBJ2-5, is DSGVTQTPKHLITATGQRVTLRCSPRSGDLSVYWYQQSLDQGLQFLIQYYNGEERAKGNILERFSAQQFPDLHSELNLSSLELGDSALYFCASSAQGGSGGQETQYFGPGTRLLVL.

The genes are TRBV6-5 and TRBJ2-5, with no clear D. Germline-derived CDR1 and CDR2 are MNHEY and SVGAGI. The CDR3 is 14 residues long. V dropped 6 bases and J dropped 3 bases, with 14 bases sitting between them. CDR3 DNA: TGTGCCAGCAGCCCGTACCTAATAAAAGAGACCCAGTACTTC. It encodes CASSPYLIKETQYF.

This clone was counted once. This sequence joins TRBV19 and TRBJ2-2, with unresolved D. Trimming pared 1 base from V and 4 bases from J, leaving 10 bases between. Per germline, CDR1 LNHDA and CDR2 SQIVND (reference sequence). CDR3 length: 15 amino acids. Written as DNA, the CDR3 is TGTGCCAGTAGTATAGTCGGGCTATCCACCGGGGAGCTGTTTTTT. Translating gives CASSIVGLSTGELFF.

This chain joins TRBV18 and TRBJ2-7; 9 bases line up with TRBD2. J gave up 3 bases and V 3 bases, and 3 bases lay outside the gene matches. The CDR3 totals 14 residues. From germline, CDR1 is KGHSH and CDR2 LQKENI. CDR3 amino acids: CASSPPSGNYEQYF. CDR3 DNA sequence: TGTGCCAGCTCACCGCCTAGCGGGAACTACGAGCAGTACTTC.

The chain carries TRBV5-8 and TRBJ2-5, with 7 bases fitting TRBD1. This CDR3 is 14 amino acids long. Trimming removed 4 bases from V and 4 bases from J; junction bases left unmatched: 7. The germline gives CDR1 SGHTS, CDR2 YDEGEE. The CDR3 DNA follows: TGTGCCAGCAGCCAAGGGGGCCCCGGAGAGACCCAGTACTTC. This gives the protein CASSQGGPGETQYF.